This TCR beta chain was profiled in a study of siplizumab effects on memory and regulatory T cells (dated 2019 in TCRdb). For the wider study: The study examined how the anti-CD2 antibody siplizumab affects alloreactive T-cell subsets in allogeneic mixed lymphocyte reactions built from human PBMCs.

Library creation used the immunoSEQ multiplex PCR assay. Each sample had about 10^5 TCR templates assayed by the deep sequencing platform. Genomic DNA extracted from sorted T cells was used for TCRbeta CDR3 sequencing. As for the authors' bioinformatics: The R programming language was used for clonal analysis of TCRbeta CDR3 data. Alloreactive CD4+ and CD8+ clones were identified by comparing unstimulated samples to CFSE-low samples taken after the reaction. By matching sequences to the repertoires of sorted unstimulated Treg and non-Treg cells, each alloreactive CD4+ clone was assigned a regulatory or non-regulatory origin. TCRdb mirrors the immuneACCESS table, restricted to in-frame sequences. Some clones are absent from its copies; in checked studies, under half trace to an unresolved V gene, and the reason for the others is unknown. The V and J calls and clone size come from that table; D and trimming were worked out from the DNA. Present in this sample are 40,000 to 45,000 clones, roughly 90% of which were seen just once. The ten biggest clones cover less than 0.3% of the sample.

Beyond this particular receptor, the publication reports: Roughly 80-97% of proliferating CD4+ or CD8+ clones could not be assigned a naive or memory phenotype. Because sequences below about 10^-5 frequency were poorly captured, only a minor fraction of alloreactive clones could be mapped to unstimulated subsets. In reactions with siplizumab, an average of about 69% of mappable alloreactive CD4+ clones were Treg-derived, compared with 25% to 30% in control reactions. Compared with memory T cells, unstimulated naive T cells appeared more diverse, and naive cells seemed to make a substantial contribution to the alloresponse. The cumulative frequency of alloreactive sequences traceable to unstimulated CD4+ memory T cells was significantly reduced by siplizumab. No functional confirmation was obtained for the suppressive function of proliferating Tregs from siplizumab cultures.

The V and J ends are trimmed by 1 base and 10 bases, leaving 13 bases between them. Reading from cysteine to phenylalanine, the CDR3 counts 13 amino acids. The kept DNA is CDR3 alone, 39 bases in frame from the first base. Taken from the germline V gene, the CDR1 and CDR2 loops are SGHTA and FQGNSA. A word on this clone: Its antigen remains undetermined. Nothing much larger sits one base from this clone, and base qualities are not available.

Unstimulated CD4+ memory cells were also sequenced in three donor pairs, together with CD4+ naive, CD8+ TEMRA, CD8+ naive and CD8+ effector memory subsets. Sorted unstimulated T cells, along with proliferating T cells recovered from mixed lymphocyte reactions, underwent TCRbeta CDR3 sequencing. Fresh whole blood from fewer than 11 HLA-typed healthy donors served as the source for isolating PBMCs. The receptor's source is a human donor in good health. The sequenced sample consisted of naive CD4+ T cells sorted from blood. The sample's cell subset or site, from its label and the paper: unstimulated naive T cells. The sequence is built from TRBV7-2 and TRBJ1-1; the D segment cannot be called with confidence. The CDR3 protein: CASSLVQKRTAFF. Read as DNA, the sequence is TGTGCCAGCAGCTTAGTACAGAAACGGACAGCTTTCTTT. Where the CDR3 stops, the reference TRBV7-2 and TRBJ1-1 genes take over; the full variable domain is GAGVSQSPSNKVTEKGKDVELRCDPISGHTALYWYRQSLGQGLEFLIYFQGNSAPDKSGLPSDRFSAERTGGSVSTLTIQRTQQEDSAVYLCASSLVQKRTAFFGQGTRLTVV.